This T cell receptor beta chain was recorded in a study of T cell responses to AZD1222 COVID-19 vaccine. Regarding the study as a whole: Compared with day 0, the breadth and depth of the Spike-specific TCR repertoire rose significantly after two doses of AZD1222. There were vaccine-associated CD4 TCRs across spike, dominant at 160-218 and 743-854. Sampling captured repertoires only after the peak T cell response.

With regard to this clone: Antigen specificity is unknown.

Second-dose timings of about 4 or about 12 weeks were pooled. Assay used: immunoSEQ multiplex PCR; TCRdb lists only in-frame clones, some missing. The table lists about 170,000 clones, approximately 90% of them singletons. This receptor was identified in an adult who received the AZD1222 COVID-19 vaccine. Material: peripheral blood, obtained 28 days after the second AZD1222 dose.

In nucleotides, the CDR3 is TGCGCCAGCAGCCGAGTTAGGGCATCCTACAATGAGCAGTTCTTC. It specifies CASSRVRASYNEQFF. The V call is TRBV4-3, the J call TRBJ2-1; D not resolved. The CDR3 is 15 amino acids. Per germline, CDR1 LGHNA and CDR2 YSLEER. Trimming stripped 4 bases from V and 1 base from J, with 11 bases between.